This T cell receptor beta chain appears in the sequencing data of a study of identical twins (dated by TCRdb to between 2015 and 2016). Regarding the study in general: The study deep-sequenced TCR alpha and beta repertoires from monozygotic twins, unrelated adults of various ages and cord blood to test whether fetal clonotypes persist. To rule out contamination, replicate twin experiments were performed at different times with different library preparation protocols.

Remarks on this clonotype: This receptor's antigen is unknown. Base qualities are not provided; no much larger clone lies one nucleotide away.

Every donor in the study was a healthy Caucasian. Three unrelated non-twin adults were also sequenced: a male aged 18 to 30, a male aged 50 to 59 and a female aged 50 to 59. Miltenyi CD45RO+ enrichment and human naive T-cell isolation kits were used to isolate memory (CD45RO+) and naive T cells from PBMC. The CDR3 covers 16 residues, taking in both the cysteine and the phenylalanine. This entry keeps only the CDR3 DNA: 48 bases, framed from base 1. V loses 5 bases of germline sequence and J loses 0 bases, and the interval between the two ends is 15 bases. The CDR1 and CDR2 encoded by the germline V gene (reference sequence) are PRHDT and FYEKMQ. The paper as a whole reports these results and caveats: In monozygotic twins, recombination models systematically underestimated out-of-frame TCR alpha sharing, but the models matched the sharing seen between unrelated individuals. Invariant T cells such as MAIT and iNKT could partly confound zero-insertion analyses, although diverse VJ usage argued against such confounding for most clonotypes. Because the same donors could not be followed over many years, the conclusions depended on cross-sectional statistical analysis. Compared with coincidental sharing between unrelated individuals, an excess of low generation-probability sequences was observed among out-of-frame TCR alpha sequences shared between twins. In beta out-of-frame sequences, excess twin sharing was weaker, because having fewer shared sequences lowered the signal-to-noise ratio. Abundant cord blood beta clonotypes had fewer insertions, young adult naive repertoires showed a similar but weaker trend, and memory repertoires showed no such trend.

The receptor library was made with 5' RACE. The run used an Illumina HiSeq 2000. A universal primer binding site was added through template switching, and the final cDNA carried a unique molecular identifier so that TCR cDNA molecules could be counted accurately. First-strand cDNA for TCR alpha and beta chains was synthesized from specific primers in the conserved constant-segment region. To control for contamination, every cDNA library was double barcoded, receiving both a SMART-Mk sample barcode and Illumina barcodes. TruSeq adapter sequences, together with Illumina sample barcodes, were added in two successive PCR steps. TCR alpha and beta cDNA libraries were sequenced on the Illumina HiSeq platform with custom primers. On the study's bioinformatics: MiGEC was used to process raw reads and extract unique molecular identifiers, and MiXCR was used to find CDR3 positions. Recombination models were inferred per individual with the repgenHMM and IGoR tools using an EM algorithm. The analysis of shared clonotypes was done with the tcR package in R, with sharing normalized by the product of cloneset sizes. Out-of-frame nonproductive sequences were analyzed to study raw recombination free of thymic and clonal selection effects. The public sequencing data were trimmed at Q25 with fastp and processed into clonotypes with MiXCR by TCRdb, which kept only in-frame beta chains. Records with the same CDR3 protein are collapsed into one entry carrying the most frequent genes and DNA. The authors' filters were not applied to this entry. The sample table lists approximately 690,000 distinct CDR3 sequences, less than 7% of them with a count of one. The ten largest clones take up 1.5% to 2% of the sample.

This receptor was obtained from a man aged 18-30 years in good health. The specimen sequenced was naive T cells sorted from blood. The sample's cell subset or site label, decoded: cells isolated with a human naive T-cell isolation kit. The V gene is TRBV13 and the J gene is TRBJ2-3; possibly the D gene is TRBD1, per 5 matching bases. DNA sequence: TGTGCCAGCAGCCCCCCTACGACAGTGAGCACAGATACGCAGTATTTT. Translated, this gives CASSPPTTVSTDTQYF.